The 31 T cell receptor beta chains below all came from one sample that was sequenced in a study of blood T cell repertoires in COVID-19. Sequencing was performed with immunoSEQ multiplex PCR; in TCRdb, only in-frame clones are kept and a portion is missing. The table lists around 270,000 clones, approximately 83% of them singletons, with approximately 14% in the top ten. Sequenced input: peripheral blood. All receptors derive from an older person with COVID-19, enrolled during active disease.

This sequence joins TRBV9 and TRBJ2-1; 8 nucleotides match TRBD2. The CDR3 covers 15 residues. From germline, CDR1 is SGDLS and CDR2 YYNGEE. The V gene end was trimmed by 4 bases and the J gene end by 2 bases; junction bases not matched to a gene: 5. This CDR3 reads CASSSGGLTYNEQFF. As DNA, the CDR3 is TGTGCCAGCAGCTCGGGGGGGCTCACCTACAATGAGCAGTTCTTC.

CDR3 residues: CASRDFRGANNEQFF. The CDR3 coding sequence is TGTGCCAGCAGGGACTTTCGGGGGGCCAACAATGAGCAGTTCTTC. The chain couples TRBV2 to TRBJ2-1; TRBD2 is a possible D gene (7 bases). From germline, CDR1 is SNHLY and CDR2 FYNNEI. The CDR3 length is 15 residues. Trimming pared 6 bases from V and 5 bases from J, leaving 17 bases between.

The V and J genes are TRBV7-2 and TRBJ1-1; the D gene is possibly TRBD1 (5 bases). CDR1 and CDR2 from the germline V gene are SGHTA and FQGNSA. The length of the CDR3 is 14 residues. Trimming pared 4 bases from V and 2 bases from J, leaving 11 bases between. The DNA of the CDR3 is TGTGCCAGCAGCTCCGGGACTCTTAACACTGAAGCTTTCTTT. This sequence encodes CASSSGTLNTEAFF.

The rearrangement uses TRBV5-4 and TRBJ2-1; TRBD2 agrees at 7 bases. Germline V CDR1 and CDR2: SGHNT, YYREEE (reference sequence). This CDR3 has 14 amino acids. With 4 bases clipped from V and 5 bases from J, the junction kept 6 bases outside the gene matches. CDR3 residues: CASSPRTSDNEQFF. The DNA of the CDR3 is TGTGCCAGCAGCCCTCGCACTAGCGACAATGAGCAGTTCTTC.

The chain combines TRBV19 with TRBJ1-1, with a weak D call TRBD1 (6 bases). V lost 3 bases and J 1 base, leaving 15 bases between the germline ends. The CDR3 is 16 residues long. Germline V gives CDR1 LNHDA, CDR2 SQIVND (reference sequence). The chain's CDR3 is CASSILAGTWNTEAFF. In nucleotides, the CDR3 is TGTGCCAGTAGTATTTTGGCAGGGACATGGAACACTGAAGCTTTCTTT.

This chain joins TRBV7-9 and TRBJ2-5; possible D gene TRBD1, 6 bases. V was clipped by 6 bases and J by 5 bases, with 22 bases between them. The germline gives CDR1 SEHNR, CDR2 FQNEAQ (reference sequence). This CDR3 comprises 16 residues. CDR3 protein: CASRERADLRGETQYF. The CDR3 DNA follows: TGTGCCAGCAGAGAAAGGGCGGATTTAAGGGGGGAGACCCAGTACTTC.

This clone was seen only a few times. The rearrangement links TRBV25-1 to TRBJ2-7; no clear D gene. V was trimmed by 6 bases and J by 2 bases, leaving 8 bases between them. The CDR3 runs to 12 residues. The V gene's germline CDR1 is MGHDK and CDR2 SYGVNS. The CDR3 spells CASRGQAYEQYF. The CDR3 region has the DNA TGTGCCAGCAGGGGTCAGGCCTACGAGCAGTACTTC.

The chain uses TRBV5-4 and TRBJ2-2, with D perhaps TRBD2 (5 bases). Trimming took 4 bases from V and 4 from J, leaving 11 bases between them. CDR1 SGHNT and CDR2 YYREEE come from the germline V gene (reference sequence). This CDR3 is built from 14 residues. The CDR3 DNA follows: TGTGCCAGCAGCCGGGAATTGAGCACCGGGGAGCTGTTTTTT. It is translated as CASSRELSTGELFF. Based on the CDR3 plus reference TRBV5-4 and TRBJ2-2, the full variable domain is ETGVTQSPTHLIKTRGQQVTLRCSSQSGHNTVSWYQQALGQGPQFIFQYYREEENGRGNFPPRFSGLQFPNYSSELNVNALELDDSALYLCASSRELSTGELFFGEGSRLTVL.

The chain carries TRBV28 and TRBJ2-3; 13 bases match TRBD2. Germline V gives CDR1 MDHEN, CDR2 SYDVKM. V lost 5 bases and J lost 3; bases outside the gene matches: 11. CDR3 length: 18 amino acids. The CDR3 nucleotides are TGTGCCAGCAGTGGCCACGAAGGACTAGCGGGGGTTACAGATACGCAGTATTTT. It translates to CASSGHEGLAGVTDTQYF.

This clone occurred a few times. The gene calls are TRBV2 and TRBJ2-1, with TRBD2 identical over 9 bases. This CDR3 is built from 14 residues. V was pared by 4 bases and J by 6 bases, with 4 bases of the junction left unmatched. In germline, CDR1 is SNHLY, CDR2 FYNNEI. The CDR3 DNA sequence: TGTGCCAGCAGTGTGGGCGGGAGGGGCAATGAGCAGTTCTTC. This translates into CASSVGGRGNEQFF. Variable domain in full (rest from reference TRBV2 and TRBJ2-1): EPEVTQTPSHQVTQMGQEVILRCVPISNHLYFYWYRQILGQKVEFLVSFYNNEISEKSEIFDDQFSVERPDGSNFTLKIRSTKLEDSAMYFCASSVGGRGNEQFFGPGTRLTVL.

The chain recombines TRBV12-5 with TRBJ1-1; D is uncertain. The CDR3 is 14 amino acids. V lost 7 bases and J 3 bases, leaving 15 bases between the germline ends. CDR1 and CDR2 from the germline V gene are LGHNT and FRNRAP. Here the CDR3 reads CASASPGLYTEAFF. CDR3 bases: TGTGCTAGTGCCTCGCCGGGGTTGTACACTGAAGCTTTCTTT. The full variable domain, completed using reference TRBV12-5 and TRBJ1-1, is DARVTQTPRHKVTEMGQEVTMRCQPILGHNTVFWYRQTMMQGLELLAYFRNRAPLDDSGMPKDRFSAEMPDATLATLKIQPSEPRDSAVYFCASASPGLYTEAFFGQGTRLTVV.

The chain has TRBV12-5 and TRBJ2-1; a possible D gene is TRBD2 (7 bases). The CDR3 has 17 amino acids. In germline, CDR1 is LGHNT, CDR2 FRNRAP. Trimming left V 7 bases short and J 4 bases short, with 23 bases between. CDR3 in DNA: TGTGCTAGTGCCCCTGGGGGGGCGGGGGCGATGTACAATGAGCAGTTCTTC. Translated, it gives CASAPGGAGAMYNEQFF.

J is TRBJ1-1 and V is TRBV28, with TRBD1 identical over 7 bases. V gave up 6 bases and J gave up 1 base; unmatched junction bases: 5. Per the germline V gene, CDR1 is MDHEN and CDR2 is SYDVKM. CDR3 length equals 14 residues. The CDR3 sequence: CASRVNRGNTEAFF. CDR3 nucleotides: TGTGCCAGCAGGGTCAACAGGGGGAACACTGAAGCTTTCTTT.

The rearrangement uses TRBV24-1 and TRBJ1-1; D is ambiguous. The CDR3 covers 11 residues. The V and J ends lost 7 bases and 7 bases respectively, with 9 bases between them. The germline CDR1 and CDR2 sequences are KGHDR and SFDVKD. CDR3 residues: CATSQSHEAFF. DNA for the CDR3: TGTGCCACCAGCCAGTCCCATGAAGCTTTCTTT.

The gene calls are TRBV5-1 and TRBJ1-6; D is unclear. The V gene lost 5 bases and the J gene lost 10 bases, with 13 bases spanning the gap. Germline assignment: CDR1 SGHRS and CDR2 YFSETQ. The CDR3 has 13 amino acids. The CDR3 DNA reads TGCGCCAGCAGTAGGACTGATGGATCACCCCTCCACTTT. Translated, it gives CASSRTDGSPLHF.

This chain uses TRBV5-7 with TRBJ2-7; D might be TRBD1 (6 bases). TRBV5-7 is placed among ORFs of uncertain function. Trimming cost V 4 bases and J 5 bases, with 16 bases left between them. The CDR3 is made up of 14 amino acids. The CDR3 DNA sequence: TGTGCCAGCAGCGCGCCAGGGGTTGGCCACGAGCAGTACTTC. Its translation is CASSAPGVGHEQYF.

This clone was seen just once. The chain uses TRBV24-1 and TRBJ1-5; TRBD1 agrees at 10 bases. The CDR3 is 17 amino acids. V was pared by 3 bases and J by 0 bases, with 4 bases of the junction left unmatched. Germline lookup yields CDR1 KGHDR and CDR2 SFDVKD. CDR3 sequence reads: CATSDPDRGYSNQPQHF. CDR3 coding DNA: TGTGCCACCAGTGATCCGGACAGGGGGTATAGCAATCAGCCCCAGCATTTT.

The chain is built from TRBV5-1 and TRBJ2-3; TRBD2 matches 12 bases. V trimming: 4 bases; J trimming: 2 bases; junction bases outside the gene matches: 5. The CDR3 totals 16 residues. The germline V gene has CDR1 SGHRS and CDR2 YFSETQ. The CDR3 region has the DNA TGCGCCAGCAGCGAGGGACTAGCGGGTCCCACAGATACGCAGTATTTT. Translated: CASSEGLAGPTDTQYF.

The chain is built from TRBV3-1 (or the pseudogene TRBV3-2) and TRBJ2-3; weak D call: TRBD1 (5 bases). The CDR3 covers 14 residues. The ends were cut back, 8 bases at V and 4 bases at J, with 16 bases in the middle. Germline-derived CDR1 and CDR2 are LGHDT and YNNKEL (reference sequence). CDR3 nucleotides: TGTGCCAGCCGTGGGGCCAGTTTCCCAGATACGCAGTATTTT. This gives the protein CASRGASFPDTQYF.

The sample holds a few counts of this clone. This chain links TRBV12-3 or TRBV12-4 with TRBJ1-2; 7 nucleotides match TRBD1. CDR3 length: 13 residues. The J segment lost 4 bases and the V segment lost 5 bases, leaving 4 bases of the junction unmatched. CDR3 nucleotides: TGTGCCAGCAGTCCCTGGACAGGCTATGGCTACACCTTC. As protein: CASSPWTGYGYTF.

There are many counts of this clone. V gene TRBV9 combines with J gene TRBJ1-2; TRBD1 aligns across 10 bases. Germline CDR1 reads SGDLS; CDR2 reads YYNGEE. Trimming removed 4 bases from V and 2 bases from J; junction bases left unmatched: 2. The CDR3 extends over 14 amino acids. CDR3 amino acids: CASSPGQGNYGYTF. CDR3 coding DNA: TGTGCCAGCAGCCCGGGACAGGGGAACTATGGCTACACCTTC.

The gene calls are TRBV7-3 and TRBJ1-2; 12 bases are shared with TRBD1. The CDR3 consists of 14 residues. J gave up 6 bases and V 6 bases, and 5 bases lay outside the gene matches. Germline CDR1 is SGHTA and CDR2 is FQGTGA. The CDR3 region has the DNA TGTGCCAGCAGTCCCGGGACAGGGGGCAATGGCTACACCTTC. Translation gives CASSPGTGGNGYTF.

This clone was seen a few times. The rearrangement links TRBV12-3 or TRBV12-4 to TRBJ2-2, with a weak D call TRBD2 (7 bases). V was pared by 7 bases and J by 7 bases, with 13 bases between. The CDR3 runs 13 residues. The CDR3 DNA is TGTGCCAGCACCCGGGGGGCCTACGGGGAGCTGTTTTTT. Amino acids: CASTRGAYGELFF.

The chain has TRBV11-3 and TRBJ2-7; D is perhaps TRBD1 (5 bases). The CDR3 totals 13 residues. The ends were cut back, 2 bases at V and 1 base at J, with 6 bases in the middle. The germline V gene encodes CDR1 SGHNT and CDR2 YENEEA. CDR3 DNA: TGTGCCAGCAGCTTAAGGGGTTCCTACGAGCAGTACTTC. The encoded protein is CASSLRGSYEQYF.

The chain recombines TRBV29-1 with TRBJ1-1; 8 bases agree with TRBD1. V lost 6 bases, J lost 4 bases, and 4 bases stayed unmatched. The CDR3 totals 12 residues. Germline loops: CDR1 SQVTM, CDR2 ANQGSEA. CDR3 loop: CSVGQGATEAFF. The CDR3 coding sequence is TGCAGCGTAGGACAGGGTGCCACTGAAGCTTTCTTT.

This clone was detected only once. The chain carries TRBV5-1 and TRBJ1-2; tentative D call: TRBD1 (5 bases). Deletions cut 4 bases from V and 2 bases from J, with 12 bases between. The CDR3 spans 14 residues. Germline loops: CDR1 SGHRS, CDR2 YFSETQ. CDR3 nucleotide sequence: TGCGCCAGCAGCCGGGACTCCGAGAACTATGGCTACACCTTC. It codes for CASSRDSENYGYTF.

The chain couples TRBV6-1 to TRBJ2-3, with 12 bases aligning to TRBD2. This CDR3 spans 21 amino acids. Germline V CDR1 and CDR2: MNHNS, SASEGT. V shed 2 bases, J shed 5 bases, and the junction held 20 bases outside the gene matches. Here the CDR3 DNA reads TGTGCCAGCAGTGAAAGGCCTAGCGGGGGGGCTTGGACTAATTCCAAAGATACGCAGTATTTT. Protein sequence: CASSERPSGGAWTNSKDTQYF.

V is TRBV14 and J is TRBJ1-1; D gene unclear. CDR1 is SGHDN and CDR2 is FVKESK in the germline V gene. This CDR3 spans 14 amino acids. Trimming took 5 bases from V and 5 from J, leaving 15 bases between them. CDR3 residues: CASSIGRMGTEAFF. The CDR3 coding sequence is TGTGCCAGCAGCATCGGGAGGATGGGGACTGAAGCTTTCTTT.

The chain carries TRBV2 and TRBJ2-1; TRBD1 aligns across 9 bases. The CDR3 totals 15 residues. The germline V gene encodes CDR1 SNHLY and CDR2 FYNNEI. V shed 8 bases and J 4 bases; nucleotides not matched to a gene: 9. The CDR3 sequence: CASGTSGQGYNEQFF. CDR3 coding DNA: TGTGCCAGCGGGACCTCGGGACAGGGTTACAATGAGCAGTTCTTC. Drawing the rest from reference TRBV2 and TRBJ2-1, the complete variable domain is EPEVTQTPSHQVTQMGQEVILRCVPISNHLYFYWYRQILGQKVEFLVSFYNNEISEKSEIFDDQFSVERPDGSNFTLKIRSTKLEDSAMYFCASGTSGQGYNEQFFGPGTRLTVL.

The rearrangement uses TRBV7-2 and TRBJ2-7; 9 bases map to TRBD2. Germline trimming cut 1 base from V and 1 base from J; bases unmatched to any gene: 2. The germline V gene encodes CDR1 SGHTA and CDR2 FQGNSA. This CDR3 has 15 residues. Here the CDR3 reads CASSLVAGASYEQYF. In DNA form, the CDR3 reads TGTGCCAGCAGCTTAGTAGCGGGGGCTTCCTACGAGCAGTACTTC.

This rearrangement joins TRBV18 to TRBJ2-7; a possible D gene is TRBD2 (6 bases). The V end was cut by 4 bases, the J end by 1 base, with 17 bases between. The CDR3 is made up of 16 amino acids. Germline V lookup: CDR1 KGHSH, CDR2 LQKENI. DNA of the CDR3: TGTGCCAGCTCACGGGGCGGGGACTTCGCGTCCTACGAGCAGTACTTC. This translates into CASSRGGDFASYEQYF.